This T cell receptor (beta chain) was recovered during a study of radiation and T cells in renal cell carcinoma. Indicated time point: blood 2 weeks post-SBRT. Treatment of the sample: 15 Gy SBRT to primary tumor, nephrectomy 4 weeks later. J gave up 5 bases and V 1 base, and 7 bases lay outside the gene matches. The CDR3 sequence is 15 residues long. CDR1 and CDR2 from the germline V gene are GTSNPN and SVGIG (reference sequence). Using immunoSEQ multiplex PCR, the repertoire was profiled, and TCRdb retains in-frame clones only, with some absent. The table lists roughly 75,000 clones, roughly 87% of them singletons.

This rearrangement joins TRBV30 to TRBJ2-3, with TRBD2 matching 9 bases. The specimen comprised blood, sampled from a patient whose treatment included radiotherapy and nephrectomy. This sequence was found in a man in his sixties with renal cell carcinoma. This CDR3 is CAWSGLAGMVDTQYF. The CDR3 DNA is TGTGCCTGGAGTGGGCTAGCGGGAATGGTAGATACGCAGTATTTT.